This entry lists 22 T cell receptor beta chains sequenced from one sample in a study of blood T cell repertoires in COVID-19. Data came from immunoSEQ multiplex PCR; TCRdb stores just in-frame clones and leaves some out. Among 40,000 or so clones, more than 70% were seen once, and the ten largest hold about 4.2%. The sequenced sample consisted of peripheral blood. All receptors derive from a man aged 55 to 70 with acute or convalescent COVID-19.

The chain uses TRBV7-3 and TRBJ2-1; a possible D gene is TRBD2 (6 bases). Germline V lookup: CDR1 SGHTA, CDR2 FQGTGA. The CDR3 runs to 13 residues. V lost 2 bases, J lost 8 bases, and 10 bases lay in between. As DNA, the CDR3 is TGTGCCAGCAGCTTAGTTCCGGGGGATGAGCAGTTCTTC. Protein sequence: CASSLVPGDEQFF.

The rearrangement links TRBV11-2 to TRBJ2-7, with no clear D. The length of the CDR3 is 16 residues. Germline loops: CDR1 SGHAT, CDR2 FQNNGV. V gave up 0 bases and J gave up 0 bases, with 12 bases separating them. The CDR3 region is CASSLEWAASSYEQYF. CDR3 nucleotides: TGTGCCAGCAGCTTAGAGTGGGCCGCCAGCTCCTACGAGCAGTACTTC. The whole variable domain, filled in from reference TRBV11-2 and TRBJ2-7, reads EAGVAQSPRYKIIEKRQSVAFWCNPISGHATLYWYQQILGQGPKLLIQFQNNGVVDDSQLPKDRFSAERLKGVDSTLKIQPAKLEDSAVYLCASSLEWAASSYEQYFGPGTRLTVT.

This chain connects TRBV29-1 to TRBJ2-7; D ambiguous. The germline V and J ends were trimmed by 5 bases and 1 base, with 9 bases remaining between them. CDR1 is SQVTM, CDR2 ANQGSEA, per germline. The CDR3 has 12 amino acids. CDR3: CSVQQVSYEQYF. Written as DNA, the CDR3 is TGCAGCGTTCAGCAGGTGTCCTACGAGCAGTACTTC.

This clone showed up just a few times. CDR3 DNA: TGTGCCAGCAGCGCGGACAGGATCCAGCCCCAGCATTTT. Translation: CASSADRIQPQHF. This rearrangement joins TRBV5-4 to TRBJ1-5, with 7 bases fitting TRBD1. Trimming cost V 4 bases and J 7 bases; bases outside gene matches: 5. CDR1 is SGHNT and CDR2 is YYREEE in the germline V gene (reference sequence). The CDR3 sequence is 13 residues long.

The chain has TRBV18 and TRBJ1-3; no clear D gene. This CDR3 has 13 amino acids. Germline CDR1 and CDR2: KGHSH and LQKENI. Trimming took 5 bases from V and 0 from J, leaving 5 bases between them. This chain's CDR3 is CASSSDSGNTIYF. The CDR3 DNA is TGTGCCAGCTCATCAGACTCTGGAAACACCATATATTTT.

The V and J genes are TRBV3-1 (or the pseudogene TRBV3-2) and TRBJ2-7, with D perhaps matching TRBD2 (6 bases). This CDR3 is built from 13 residues. Trimming removed 0 bases at V and 5 bases at J, with 8 bases between. The germline gives CDR1 LGHDT, CDR2 YNNKEL (reference sequence). The chain's CDR3 is CASSQEAGHEQYF. In DNA form, the CDR3 reads TGTGCCAGCAGCCAAGAAGCGGGCCACGAGCAGTACTTC.

This chain links TRBV6-6 with TRBJ2-7; a weak D match, TRBD2 (6 bases). The CDR3 extends over 15 amino acids. V was cut by 7 bases and J by 2 bases, with 18 bases left in between. CDR1 MNHNY and CDR2 SVGAGI come from the germline V gene (reference sequence). The chain's CDR3 is CASTRDSLRAYEQYF. As DNA, the CDR3 is TGTGCCAGCACCCGGGACTCCTTGAGGGCCTACGAGCAGTACTTC.

V and J are TRBV7-2 and TRBJ1-1; TRBD1 agrees at 8 bases. Trimming at V came to 0 bases and at J to 10 bases, leaving 7 bases not matched to a gene. From germline, CDR1 is SGHTA and CDR2 FQGNSA. The CDR3 length is 14 residues. The CDR3 coding sequence is TGTGCCAGCAGCTTAGCGAGCAGGGGGCGGGTAGCTTTCTTT. This gives the protein CASSLASRGRVAFF.

This clone was detected a few times. V is TRBV4-1 and J is TRBJ2-7; 7 nucleotides line up with TRBD1. Trimming cost V 2 bases and J 1 base; bases outside gene matches: 2. The germline gives CDR1 MGHRA, CDR2 YSYEKL. This CDR3 has 14 amino acids. The CDR3 sequence: CASSQPGQSYEQYF. The CDR3 nucleotides are TGCGCCAGCAGCCAACCGGGACAGTCCTACGAGCAGTACTTC.

The chain links TRBV4-1 to TRBJ2-7, with 9 bases that match TRBD2. J gave up 5 bases and V 0 bases, and 14 bases lay outside the gene matches. This CDR3 has 18 amino acids. The V gene's germline CDR1 is MGHRA and CDR2 YSYEKL. CDR3 coding DNA: TGCGCCAGCAGCCAAGATCCGGCGGGAGGGGGGTATAGGAACGAGCAGTACTTC. Translated: CASSQDPAGGGYRNEQYF.

This chain uses TRBV5-1 with TRBJ2-3; 8 bases fit TRBD1. The length of the CDR3 is 14 residues. With V trimmed by 1 base and J by 4 bases, 2 bases remained unmatched. Germline CDR1 is SGHRS and CDR2 is YFSETQ. The CDR3 nucleotides read TGCGCCAGCAGCTTGCAGGGGGCATCAGATACGCAGTATTTT. The encoded protein is CASSLQGASDTQYF.

J is TRBJ2-2 and V is TRBV18; tentatively, D is TRBD1 (5 bases). Germline V gene data show CDR1 as KGHSH and CDR2 as LQKENI. V lost 1 base and J lost 5, with 14 bases in between. There are 16 residues in the CDR3. The CDR3 here is CASSPRQGSDTGELFF. The DNA of the CDR3 is TGTGCCAGCTCACCACGTCAGGGATCTGATACCGGGGAGCTGTTTTTT.

The chain is built from TRBV6-1 and TRBJ1-4, with 9 nucleotides matching TRBD1. The J segment lost 8 bases and the V segment lost 3 bases, leaving 10 bases of the junction unmatched. The CDR3 covers 16 residues. Germline V gives CDR1 MNHNS, CDR2 SASEGT. DNA for the CDR3: TGTGCCAGCAGTGAGGTTGCGGACAGGGGTAGGGAAAAACTGTTTTTT. Its translation is CASSEVADRGREKLFF.

This clone has only one observation. The chain's CDR3 is CASSTRTGTGSYEQYF. CDR3 sequence (DNA): TGTGCCAGCAGCACAAGGACCGGGACAGGGTCCTACGAGCAGTACTTC. The chain carries TRBV9 and TRBJ2-7, with TRBD1 matching over 9 bases. CDR3 length: 16 amino acids. Losses at the gene ends were 4 bases for V and 1 base for J; bases not matched to a gene: 9. The V gene's germline CDR1 is SGDLS and CDR2 YYNGEE.

The table lists this clone with a few counts. The V and J genes are TRBV30 and TRBJ1-2; no firm D call. CDR1 and CDR2 (germline): GTSNPN, SVGIG (reference sequence). The CDR3 is made up of 14 amino acids. Trimming cost V 4 bases and J 7 bases, with 19 bases left between them. In DNA form, the CDR3 reads TGTGCCTGGACCCCCCTGGCACACGGAGTTGGCTACACCTTC. Translation gives CAWTPLAHGVGYTF.

This clone was counted a single time. The rearrangement joins TRBV3-1 (or the pseudogene TRBV3-2) to TRBJ1-5, with 8 bases matching TRBD1. Trimming took 2 bases from V and 1 from J; bases not matched to a gene: 7. Germline V lookup: CDR1 LGHDT, CDR2 YNNKEL (reference sequence). This CDR3 region has 17 residues. The CDR3 coding sequence is TGTGCCAGCAGCCAAAGTCTCGGACAGGGAAGCAATCAGCCCCAGCATTTT. Protein product: CASSQSLGQGSNQPQHF.

For this clone: One end of the junction is discordant with germline, which a read error may explain. The V call is TRBV14, the J call TRBJ1-2; unclear D gene. Germline V gives CDR1 SGHDN, CDR2 FVKESK. CDR3 length: 14 amino acids. DNA for the CDR3: TGTGCCGGCAGCCAACTAACAGTTCCCTATGGCTACACCTTC. This translates into CAGSQLTVPYGYTF.

The V call is TRBV4-3, the J call TRBJ1-1; no clear D. V lost 1 base, J lost 0 bases, and 6 bases lay in between. Germline values: CDR1 LGHNA, CDR2 YSLEER. The CDR3 sequence is 14 residues long. CDR3 region: CASSQGFVNTEAFF. As DNA, the CDR3 is TGCGCCAGCAGCCAAGGTTTCGTGAACACTGAAGCTTTCTTT.

CDR3 loop: CASSEERGGAYEQYF. CDR3 nucleotides: TGTGCCAGCAGTGAAGAACGAGGGGGAGCCTACGAGCAGTACTTC. The chain recombines TRBV6-1 with TRBJ2-7; D might be TRBD1 (6 bases). The CDR3 contains 15 residues. Trimming removed 1 base at V and 2 bases at J, with 12 bases between. Germline V gene data show CDR1 as MNHNS and CDR2 as SASEGT.

The rearrangement joins TRBV6-4 to TRBJ2-5, with TRBD1 matching 8 bases. Germline lookup yields CDR1 MRHNA and CDR2 SNTAGT. The CDR3 sequence is 12 residues long. The junction had 6 bases not matched to a gene; V was cut back by 10 bases and J by 5 bases. The CDR3 DNA reads as TGTGCCATTCCGACAGGGGCTGAGACCCAGTACTTC. It encodes CAIPTGAETQYF.

There are a few counts of this clone. The DNA for the CDR3 is TGCGCCAGCAGCTTGGTGGGACAGGGGGGCCAAACTAGCACAGATACGCAGTATTTT. This encodes CASSLVGQGGQTSTDTQYF. The rearrangement joins TRBV5-1 to TRBJ2-3; 11 nucleotides line up with TRBD1. Germline lookup yields CDR1 SGHRS and CDR2 YFSETQ. V was pared by 0 bases and J by 0 bases, with 9 bases of the junction left unmatched. The CDR3 length is 19 residues.

The DNA of the CDR3 is TGTGCCAGCAGCCTTATGACTAGCGGGGGCCTCAATGAGCAGTTCTTC. It codes for CASSLMTSGGLNEQFF. The V call is TRBV6-2 or TRBV6-3, the J call TRBJ2-1; TRBD2 aligns across 12 bases. V lost 6 bases, J lost 6 bases, and 9 bases stayed unmatched. CDR3 length: 16 amino acids. Germline values: CDR1 MNHEY, CDR2 SVGEGT.